This T cell receptor (beta chain) was recovered during a study of post-analysis software for immune sequencing data. Unique molecular identifiers were present in the TCR beta cDNA libraries. TCRdb independently ran MiXCR on the PCR reads; one entry per CDR3 protein. The table includes some 190,000 distinct CDR3 sequences, roughly 30% detected once. About this clonotype itself: Its specificity is unknown.

From germline, CDR1 is SGHKS and CDR2 YYEKEE (reference sequence). The CDR3 is made up of 14 amino acids. V lost 4 bases, J lost 5 bases, and 15 bases lay in between. Overall study results and limits: Controls had lower frequencies than patients of 4 or 5 TRBV segments, which included TRBV5-6, TRBV5-1 and TRBV20-1. Significantly lower normalized Chao1 diversity was seen in multiple sclerosis patients than in controls.

This clonotype was sampled from a girl aged 2 to 17 with multiple sclerosis. The specimen sequenced was blood. The chain has TRBV5-5 and TRBJ1-1, with D unclear. The CDR3 DNA reads as TGTGCCAGCAGCCTCCGGGGAACGAGGACTGAAGCTTTCTTT. Translation gives CASSLRGTRTEAFF.